This is a list of T cell receptor beta chains from one sample in a study of shared clonotypes between healthy human individuals. Sequencing was performed with immunoSEQ multiplex PCR; in TCRdb, only in-frame clones are kept and a portion is missing. The sample yields 750,000 to 1,000,000 clones, nearly 95% seen once. The sample consisted of naive CD8+ T cells sorted from blood. Every receptor here comes from a man aged 30 to 45 in good health. Both conserved end residues are part of each CDR3. D genes are given only for firm matches. Clone size is given for some rows only: seen once, a few or many times, or a class if the clone is expanded.

>NA|TRBV9|TRBJ2-2|NA
TGTGCCAGCGGAGGGTCGCCCGGGGAGCTGTTTTTT
CASGGSPGELFF
>NA|TRBV9|TRBJ1-2|NA
TGTGCCAGCAGCGCTCGAGGAATTGTGGGCGGAGGCAACTATGGCTACACCTTC
CASSARGIVGGGNYGYTF
>NA|TRBV16|TRBJ2-1|NA
TGTGCCAGCAGCCAATACCGGGGGATTTTAGTCAATGAGCAGTTCTTC
CASSQYRGILVNEQFF
>NA|TRBV7-9|TRBJ2-7|TRBD2
TGTGCCAGCAGCATACTAGCGGCCTACGAGCAGTACTTC
CASSILAAYEQYF
>NA|TRBV19|TRBJ1-4|TRBD1
TGTGCCAGTAGTATATATTTGGCGGGACAGATAAATGAAAAACTGTTTTTT
CASSIYLAGQINEKLFF
>NA|TRBV27|TRBJ2-1|NA
TGTGCCAGCAGTTTATCGTCGCCACACCCCAATGAGCAGTTCTTC
CASSLSSPHPNEQFF
>NA|TRBV7-9|TRBJ1-1|NA
TGTGCCAGCAGCCCGGACGGACCGATGAACACTGAAGCTTTCTTT
CASSPDGPMNTEAFF
>NA|TRBV11-2|TRBJ2-3|NA
TGTGCCAGCAGCTTAGAGGGAAGCACAGATACGCAGTATTTT
CASSLEGSTDTQYF
>NA|TRBV5-4|TRBJ2-7|TRBD2
TGTGCCTCAAGTATTACGCGGGAGGGCCACGAGCAGTACTTC
CASSITREGHEQYF
>NA|TRBV6-6|TRBJ1-1|NA
TGTGCCAGCAGTTACGGCACTGAAGCTTTCTTT
CASSYGTEAFF
>NA|TRBV4-1|TRBJ2-7|NA
TGCGCCAGCAGCCAACCCGACTACGAGCAGTACTTC
CASSQPDYEQYF
>NA|TRBV29-1|TRBJ2-1|NA
TGCAGCGTTTTATCAAGCTCCTACAATGAGCAGTTCTTC
CSVLSSSYNEQFF
>NA|TRBV2|TRBJ2-3|NA
TGTGCCAGCAGTGAACCGGATAGCTGGGGCACAGATACGCAGTATTTT
CASSEPDSWGTDTQYF
>NA|TRBV19|TRBJ2-1|NA
TGTGCCAGTAGTATTCACTACAATGAGCAGTTCTTC
CASSIHYNEQFF
>NA|TRBV19|TRBJ1-1|TRBD1
TGTGCCAGTACCGAATCCATTGTCAGGACAGGGACGAGGGACACTGAAGCTTTCTTT
CASTESIVRTGTRDTEAFF
>once|TRBV6-5|TRBJ1-2|TRBD1
TGTGCCAGCAGGACAGGGGCCTATGGCTACACCTTC
CASRTGAYGYTF
>NA|TRBV7-3|TRBJ2-7|TRBD2
TGTGCCAGCAGCTCGGGACTAGCGGACCCCTACGAGCAGTACTTC
CASSSGLADPYEQYF
>NA|TRBV4-1|TRBJ2-7|NA
TGCGCCAGCAGCCAGGTGGCTACCTACGAGCAGTACTTC
CASSQVATYEQYF
>NA|TRBV30|TRBJ2-7|TRBD2
TGTGCCTGGAGTTTGGGGGGGGTTAGGGGAGACGAGCAGTACTTC
CAWSLGGVRGDEQYF
>NA|TRBV19|TRBJ2-3|NA
TGTGCCAGTAGTATAGATAACAGACCGCAGGATACGCAGTATTTT
CASSIDNRPQDTQYF
>NA|TRBV4-1|TRBJ2-7|NA
TGCGCCAGCAGCCAATTTTTAGGAGTTCAGGGCACATACGAGCAGTACTTC
CASSQFLGVQGTYEQYF
>NA|TRBV7-9|TRBJ1-2|NA
TGTGCCAGCACCACAGGTGGGGTACAGGACTACACCTTC
CASTTGGVQDYTF
>NA|TRBV6-6|TRBJ2-1|NA
TGTGCCAGCAGTTACTCCGTGACTAGAGGGATAAATGAGCAGTTCTTC
CASSYSVTRGINEQFF
>NA|TRBV28|TRBJ2-7|TRBD2
TGTGCCAGCATCCCTGAGCGGAGCGGGAGTTTCAACGAGCAGTACTTC
CASIPERSGSFNEQYF
>NA|TRBV5-8|TRBJ1-5|NA
TGTGCCAGCAGCTACACTCATCAGCCCCAGCATTTT
CASSYTHQPQHF
>NA|TRBV7-9|TRBJ2-4|TRBD2
TGTGCCAGCAGCTTCTTTAGCGGGAGAGCCAAAAACATTCAGTACTTC
CASSFFSGRAKNIQYF
>NA|TRBV29-1|TRBJ1-1|NA
TGCAGCGTTGAAGATTTGGGGGCTGAAGCTTTCTTT
CSVEDLGAEAFF
>NA|TRBV7-6|TRBJ2-1|NA
TGTGCCAGCAGCTTAGTGTGGACAGCTAGCTATGAGCAGTTCTTC
CASSLVWTASYEQFF
>NA|TRBV29-1|TRBJ2-3|NA
TGCAGCGTTGTCTTTCCCCGGACAGCAACGCAGTATTTT
CSVVFPRTATQYF
>NA|TRBV29-1|TRBJ2-3|NA
TGCAGCGTTAGGGACGGATCCACAGATACGCAGTATTTT
CSVRDGSTDTQYF
>NA|TRBV7-9|TRBJ2-5|NA
TGTGCCAGCAGCTTCCGGGGCCAAGAGACCCAGTACTTC
CASSFRGQETQYF
>once|TRBV27|TRBJ1-3|NA
TGTGCCAGCAGTCAAAACCTGGGAAACACCATATATTTT
CASSQNLGNTIYF
>NA|TRBV15|TRBJ2-7|TRBD2
TGTGCCACCAGCGGGTCCCAGACTAGCGGGAGGAACTACGAGCAGTACTTC
CATSGSQTSGRNYEQYF
>NA|TRBV5-1|TRBJ2-1|NA
TGCGCCAGCAGCCCAACTGGACCGGCCGGGGGATTCGATGAGCAGTTCTTC
CASSPTGPAGGFDEQFF
>NA|TRBV5-5|TRBJ2-2|NA
TGTGCCAGCACCTCAGCGGACACTTACACCGGGGAGCTGTTTTTT
CASTSADTYTGELFF
>once|TRBV27|TRBJ2-1|NA
TGTGCCAGCAGTTTAGTCAGGGTCTCCTACAATGAGCAGTTCTTC
CASSLVRVSYNEQFF
>NA|TRBV7-9|TRBJ2-2|NA
TGTGCCAGCAGCCCGGACCCGGGACACCCCACCGGGGAGCTGTTTTTT
CASSPDPGHPTGELFF
>NA|TRBV5-4|TRBJ1-1|NA
TGTGCCAGCAGCTTGGACGGCCTTATGAACACTGAAGCTTTCTTT
CASSLDGLMNTEAFF
>NA|TRBV7-9|TRBJ2-5|TRBD2
TGTGCCAGCAGCTTAGAGCGGGGTAACCAAGAGACCCAGTACTTC
CASSLERGNQETQYF
>NA|TRBV4-3|TRBJ2-2|NA
TGCGCCAGCAGCCAAGTCGCGAGAGTCACCGGGGAGCTGTTTTTT
CASSQVARVTGELFF
>NA|TRBV27|TRBJ2-2|TRBD2
TGTGCCAGCAGTCCCGGACTAGCGGGAGTTTGGTTTACCGGGGAGCTGTTTTTT
CASSPGLAGVWFTGELFF
>NA|TRBV5-4|TRBJ1-1|NA
TGTGCCAGCAAAATACAGGGAAACACTGAAGCTTTCTTT
CASKIQGNTEAFF
>NA|TRBV5-6|TRBJ2-5|NA
TGTGCCAGCAGCGCGCGAACGCAGGGCTGGGGGGAAGAGACCCAGTACTTC
CASSARTQGWGEETQYF
>NA|TRBV30|TRBJ1-1|NA
TGTGCCTGGAGCCCAGGAGGGGGGCCCTATGAAGCTTTCTTT
CAWSPGGGPYEAFF
>NA|TRBV28|TRBJ2-1|NA
TGTGCCAGCAACCCGATAAGCTCCTACAATGAGCAGTTCTTC
CASNPISSYNEQFF
>NA|TRBV9|TRBJ2-2|NA
TGTGCCAGCAGCTTGTCAGGGCGCCCGAACACCGGGGAGCTGTTTTTT
CASSLSGRPNTGELFF
>NA|TRBV7-9|TRBJ2-1|TRBD2
TGTGCCAGCAGCTTAAGCGGCGGGAGCCCCAATGAGCAGTTCTTC
CASSLSGGSPNEQFF
>once|TRBV19|TRBJ2-3|TRBD2
TGTGCCAGCGGGGAGCGGGAGGGGCCAGATACGCAGTATTTT
CASGEREGPDTQYF
>once|TRBV7-9|TRBJ1-5|TRBD1
TGTGCCAGCAGCCCGGGACAGGGGATGGGCCAGCATTTT
CASSPGQGMGQHF
>few|TRBV5-1|TRBJ2-7|NA
TGCGCCAGCAGCTTGGAAAACAGGCGGACGGAGCAGTACTTC
CASSLENRRTEQYF
>NA|TRBV7-9|TRBJ2-7|TRBD1
TGTGCCAGCAGCTCCCGACAGGGTGGCTACGAGCAGTACTTC
CASSSRQGGYEQYF
>NA|TRBV19|TRBJ2-7|NA
TGTGCCAGTAGTGAGGCGGAGAGTGGGTACGAGCAGTACTTC
CASSEAESGYEQYF